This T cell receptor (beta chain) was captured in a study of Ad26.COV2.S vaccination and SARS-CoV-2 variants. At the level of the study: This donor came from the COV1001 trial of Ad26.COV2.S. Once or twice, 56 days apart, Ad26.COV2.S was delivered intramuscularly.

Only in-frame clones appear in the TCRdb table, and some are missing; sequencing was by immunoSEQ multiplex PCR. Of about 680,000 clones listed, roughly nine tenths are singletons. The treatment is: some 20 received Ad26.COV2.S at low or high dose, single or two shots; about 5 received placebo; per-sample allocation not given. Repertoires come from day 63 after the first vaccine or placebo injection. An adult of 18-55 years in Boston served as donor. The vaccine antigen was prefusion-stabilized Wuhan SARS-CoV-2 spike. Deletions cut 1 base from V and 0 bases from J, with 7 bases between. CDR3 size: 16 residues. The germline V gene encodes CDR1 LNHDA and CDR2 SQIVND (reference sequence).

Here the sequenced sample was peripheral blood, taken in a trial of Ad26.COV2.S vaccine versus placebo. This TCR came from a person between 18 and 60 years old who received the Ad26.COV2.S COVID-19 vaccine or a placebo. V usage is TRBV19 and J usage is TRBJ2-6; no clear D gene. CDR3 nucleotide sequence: TGTGCCAGTAGTATAGGACGGTTCTCTGGGGCCAACGTCCTGACTTTC. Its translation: CASSIGRFSGANVLTF. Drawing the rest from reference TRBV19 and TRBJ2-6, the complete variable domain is DGGITQSPKYLFRKEGQNVTLSCEQNLNHDAMYWYRQDPGQGLRLIYYSQIVNDFQKGDIAEGYSVSREKKESFPLTVTSAQKNPTAFYLCASSIGRFSGANVLTFGAGSRLTVL.